The present TCR beta chain was sequenced within a study of T cells in Graves' hyperthyroidism and ophthalmopathy. Study-wide results and caveats: Most thyroid clonotypes expanded above 0.001 were also detected in blood.

Amplification of TCR beta CDR3 regions was performed using RNA transcripts as template. HTBI primers were the set used in a first-round RT-PCR of the TCR CDR3. TCRdb re-called the multiplex PCR reads with MiXCR, one entry per CDR3 protein. The table lists under 350,000 distinct CDR3 sequences, 25% to 30% of them singletons. The study enrolled patients aged 18 to 65 with newly diagnosed hyperthyroidism of under 2 months' duration. The study based diagnoses on clinical symptoms, serum thyroxine and TRAb, thyroid ultrasound and orbital computed tomography. The CDR3 has 14 residues. Trimming took 4 bases from V and 4 from J; bases not matched to a gene: 6. Germline CDR1 reads SGHRS; CDR2 reads YFSETQ. This clonotype was seen at least ten times. Its antigen is not known.

This rearrangement joins TRBV5-1 to TRBJ2-7; 9 nucleotides match TRBD2. This sequence originates from a man aged 35 to 55 with Graves' hyperthyroidism that later progressed to Graves' ophthalmopathy. Input material: blood. The CDR3: CASSLESGRYEQYF. CDR3 sequence (DNA): TGCGCCAGCAGCCTGGAAAGCGGGAGGTACGAGCAGTACTTC.